The entry below gives a single T cell receptor (beta chain) sequence along with its context. The record originates from a study of cytomegalovirus exposure and HLA in healthy donors. Study at large: From 190 million or so T cells, an earlier analysis saw under 140 million unique TCR beta sequences. Most donors, around 81% of approximately 400 genotyped, fell in the Caucasian-associated ancestry cluster.

The primer mix had 60 Vbeta and 13 Jbeta primers. Sequencing was performed with immunoSEQ multiplex PCR; in TCRdb, only in-frame clones are kept and a portion is missing. The record lists tens of thousands of clones, of which the ten most abundant hold less than 5%. Sequencing was performed on PBMCs. The TCR originated in a young man in good health and CMV-seropositive.

The CDR3 region is CAWSVRGAPNSPLHF. CDR3 DNA: TGTGCCTGGAGTGTACGGGGGGCGCCGAATTCACCCCTCCACTTT. The genes are TRBV30 and TRBJ1-6; D perhaps matches TRBD1 (6 bases). The CDR3 length is 15 residues. Germline CDR1 reads GTSNPN; CDR2 reads SVGIG (reference sequence). Trimming removed 0 bases from V and 7 bases from J, with 13 bases in between.